This entry features one T cell receptor beta chain sequence. What it recognizes is unknown. This CDR3 has 14 residues. Germline V gene sequence: CDR1 SEHNR, CDR2 FQNEAQ (reference sequence). Between the trimmed V and J ends, which lost 6 bases and 1 base, there was a span of 13 bases. Template-switching 5'RACE yielded the TCR cDNA; a universal primer site and UMIs were added in the process. A single record per CDR3 protein comes from TCRdb applying MiXCR to the 5' RACE reads. The sample holds over 250,000 distinct CDR3 sequences; 4.1% are singletons and the top ten take approximately 25%. The sample is drawn from a study of T cells after yellow fever vaccination. Whole-study results and caveats: Abundant bulk-population clonotypes could contaminate the FACS-sorted repertoires. CD4 and CD8 compartments shared a small share of clonotypes.

The rearrangement links TRBV7-9 to TRBJ2-7, with D hard to call. Here the sequenced sample was PBMCs, taken 5 days after the yellow fever booster vaccination. This clonotype was sampled from a man between 18 and 29 years old who received the YFV17D yellow fever vaccine. In DNA, the CDR3 is TGTGCCAGCAGTTTGGATTACGGGTCCTACGAGCAGTACTTC. Protein product: CASSLDYGSYEQYF.